The rows below give T cell receptor beta chains drawn from one sample of a study of shared clonotypes between healthy human individuals. TCRdb keeps only in-frame clones here, not all; method: immunoSEQ multiplex PCR. This table holds fewer than 700,000 clones, 85% to 95% found once. Material: naive CD8+ T cells sorted from blood. Every receptor here comes from a woman younger than 45 in good health. CDR3s include the opening cysteine and the closing phenylalanine or tryptophan. A D gene is named only where the DNA matches it firmly. Clone size, where shown, is once, few, many, or a class for clones that have expanded.

CASSIGLQGIHF,TGTGCCAGCAGCATAGGATTACAGGGAATCCACTTC,TRBJ2-7,NA,TRBV11-2,NA
CASTQRETQYF,TGTGCCAGCACCCAGCGAGAGACCCAGTACTTC,TRBJ2-5,NA,TRBV6-6,NA
CASSYGPLEYEQYF,TGTGCCAGCAGTTACGGCCCCCTAGAATACGAGCAGTACTTC,TRBJ2-7,NA,TRBV6-5,NA
CASSNRDRVENEQFF,TGTGCCAGTAGTAACCGGGACAGGGTTGAGAATGAGCAGTTCTTC,TRBJ2-1,TRBD1,TRBV19,NA
CASSLAQVSGSGGNEQFF,TGTGCCAGCAGCTTAGCTCAGGTTAGCGGGAGTGGGGGCAATGAGCAGTTCTTC,TRBJ2-1,TRBD2,TRBV13,NA
CASSEVRTGDYEQYF,TGTGCCAGCAGTGAAGTTCGGACAGGGGATTACGAGCAGTACTTC,TRBJ2-7,TRBD1,TRBV2,NA
CASSLRQGAMNTEAFF,TGTGCCAGCAGCCTCCGACAGGGGGCCATGAACACTGAAGCTTTCTTT,TRBJ1-1,TRBD1,TRBV11-2,NA
CAGRTDEGTEAFF,TGTGCCGGCAGGACAGATGAGGGCACTGAAGCTTTCTTT,TRBJ1-1,NA,TRBV6-1,NA
CASSTRTSGSGGTQYF,TGCGCCAGCAGCACCCGGACTAGCGGGAGCGGGGGGACCCAGTACTTC,TRBJ2-5,TRBD2,TRBV4-1,once
CASSLRTSNQPQHF,TGTGCCAGCAGTTTACGAACGAGCAATCAGCCCCAGCATTTT,TRBJ1-5,NA,TRBV27,NA
CASSYPIRRNIQYF,TGTGCCAGCAGCTATCCGATTAGGAGAAACATTCAGTACTTC,TRBJ2-4,NA,TRBV5-4,NA
CASSPADYSNQPQHF,TGCGCCAGCAGCCCGGCAGATTATAGCAATCAGCCCCAGCATTTT,TRBJ1-5,NA,TRBV4-1,NA
CASSLQPSGRYEQYF,TGTGCCAGCAGCTTACAGCCTAGCGGGAGGTACGAGCAGTACTTC,TRBJ2-7,TRBD2,TRBV5-8,NA
CASSQLGQNQPQHF,TGTGCCAGCAGTCAGCTGGGACAAAATCAGCCCCAGCATTTT,TRBJ1-5,NA,TRBV28,NA